The rows below give T cell receptor beta chains drawn from one sample of a study of Graves' ophthalmopathy and Graves' hyperthyroidism. TCRdb re-analysed the multiplex PCR reads in MiXCR, keeping a single row per CDR3 protein. The repertoire consists of 300,000 or so distinct CDR3 sequences, with roughly a sixth occurring once and the leading ten covering around an eighth. The sample taken for sequencing was peripheral blood. These TCRs come from an adult man with Graves' ophthalmopathy. Each CDR3 is given without its conserved first and last residue.

j_call: TRBJ1-1; v_call: TRBV10-3; cdr3_aa: AISDPRQANTEAF
j_call: TRBJ1-1; v_call: TRBV6-1; cdr3_aa: ASSRQGPSTEAF
j_call: TRBJ2-6; v_call: TRBV3-1; cdr3_aa: ASSPSIGGGPGWGANVLT
j_call: TRBJ2-7; v_call: TRBV6-1; cdr3_aa: ASSEPERNEQY
j_call: TRBJ2-7; v_call: TRBV30; cdr3_aa: AWDTGTGIYEQY
j_call: TRBJ2-7; v_call: TRBV7-9; cdr3_aa: ASSPSGATHEQY
j_call: TRBJ1-6; v_call: TRBV18; cdr3_aa: ASSPLDSNSPLH
j_call: TRBJ2-1; v_call: TRBV7-2; cdr3_aa: ASSSRSYNEQF
j_call: TRBJ2-7; v_call: TRBV7-9; cdr3_aa: ASSNQDRAYEQY
j_call: TRBJ2-7; v_call: TRBV5-5; cdr3_aa: ASTDRTTAYEQY
j_call: TRBJ2-7; v_call: TRBV3-1; cdr3_aa: ASSQNPGLAGVEQY
j_call: TRBJ2-2; v_call: TRBV10-3; cdr3_aa: AISETLGTGELF
j_call: TRBJ1-6; v_call: TRBV5-1; cdr3_aa: ASSTGQTSSYNSPLH
j_call: TRBJ2-2; v_call: TRBV6-1; cdr3_aa: ASRVRGTGELF
j_call: TRBJ2-5; v_call: TRBV9; cdr3_aa: ASSVGGGRQETQY
j_call: TRBJ1-1; v_call: TRBV7-8; cdr3_aa: ASSLAAAGMETEAF
j_call: TRBJ2-2; v_call: TRBV29-1; cdr3_aa: SVRTLGELF
j_call: TRBJ1-2; v_call: TRBV6-5; cdr3_aa: ASSYRGYYGYT
j_call: TRBJ2-2; v_call: TRBV5-1; cdr3_aa: ASSVGAGATNTGELF
j_call: TRBJ1-2; v_call: TRBV4-1; cdr3_aa: ASSQSTASQGYGYT
j_call: TRBJ1-1; v_call: TRBV11-2; cdr3_aa: ASSSEGRLDTEAF
j_call: TRBJ2-4; v_call: TRBV28; cdr3_aa: ASSIAVAKNIQY
j_call: TRBJ1-2; v_call: TRBV4-1; cdr3_aa: ASSQVIGGNSVGYT
j_call: TRBJ1-6; v_call: TRBV28; cdr3_aa: ASSHTDGGQGSPLH
j_call: TRBJ1-1; v_call: TRBV4-1; cdr3_aa: ASSQDAGWDTEAF
j_call: TRBJ1-2; v_call: TRBV5-1; cdr3_aa: ASSPTGQHGYT
j_call: TRBJ2-7; v_call: TRBV20-1; cdr3_aa: SAREGRYEQY
j_call: TRBJ2-2; v_call: TRBV9; cdr3_aa: ASSVSGRGTGELF
j_call: TRBJ1-1; v_call: TRBV7-3; cdr3_aa: ASSLTGEGPNTEAF
j_call: TRBJ1-1; v_call: TRBV24-1; cdr3_aa: ATSDLGAPNTEAF